Following are 15 T cell receptor beta chains from one sample sequenced in a study of cytotoxic CD8 clonotypes in ibrutinib-treated CLL (dated by TCRdb to the early 2020s). This specimen's time point label, per the study, means: 20 to 30 months on ibrutinib. The method behind the library was the immunoSEQ multiplex PCR assay. TCRdb took over this immuneACCESS table, retaining in-frame rearrangements with V and J assigned. Such tables are incomplete; in checked studies, under half of the missing clones stem from an unresolved V gene, and the remainder is unexplained. The sample profile shows 150,000 to 200,000 clones; about four fifths of them were found once. The ten most abundant clones make up 4.6% of the sample. The source material was PBMCs, sampled after 24 months of ibrutinib treatment. Source of these receptors: a human donor with chronic lymphocytic leukemia.

This clone was detected only a few times. The chain employs TRBV19 and TRBJ1-6, with 9 bases fitting TRBD1. CDR1 is LNHDA and CDR2 is SQIVND in the germline V gene (reference sequence). The CDR3 has 15 amino acids. The junction had 13 bases not matched to a gene; V was cut back by 6 bases and J by 13 bases. The CDR3 bases are TGTGCCAGTAGCCTAAATCCGGGACAGGGAAATCCCCTCCACTTT. Encoded protein: CASSLNPGQGNPLHF.

This clone was found once. The chain has TRBV2 and TRBJ1-3; unclear D gene. The CDR3 spans 12 residues. Germline CDR1 SNHLY, CDR2 FYNNEI. Trimming left V 7 bases short and J 4 bases short, with 8 bases between. The CDR3 region is CASTTQGNTIYF. Written as DNA, the CDR3 is TGTGCCAGCACCACACAGGGAAACACCATATATTTT.

This clone was picked up one time. The V and J genes are TRBV5-1 and TRBJ2-5; D is possibly TRBD1 or TRBD2 (5 bases each). CDR1 and CDR2 from the germline V gene are SGHRS and YFSETQ. The length of the CDR3 is 13 residues. In nucleotides, the CDR3 is TGCGCGACGCAGGGACCCACACAAGAGACCCAGTACTTC. This translates into CATQGPTQETQYF.

The chain combines TRBV7-3 with TRBJ1-4; D gene uncertain. The CDR3 loop spans 15 amino acids. Trimming removed 5 bases from V and 1 base from J, with 11 bases in between. Per the germline V gene, CDR1 is SGHTA and CDR2 is FQGTGA. CDR3 nucleotides: TGTGCCAGCAGCCCTCGTCGGGAAACTAATGAAAAACTGTTTTTT. Its protein is CASSPRRETNEKLFF.

The chain joins TRBV1 to TRBJ1-4; TRBD1 is the table's D call, not checked against the DNA. TRBV1 constitutes a pseudogene. The CDR3 covers 16 residues. In DNA, the CDR3 is TGCACCAGCAGCCAGACAGGACACCCAACTAATGAAAAACTGTTTTTT. Its protein product is CTSSQTGHPTNEKLFF.

Comments on this clone: Other DNA sequences in the same sample also yield this CDR3. V usage is TRBV29-1 and J usage is TRBJ1-2; possible D gene TRBD1, 5 bases. The CDR3 has 12 amino acids. V was pared by 4 bases and J by 2 bases, with 8 bases between. Germline V gives CDR1 SQVTM, CDR2 ANQGSEA. CDR3 sequence: CSVVTGNYGYTF. CDR3 coding DNA: TGCAGCGTTGTCACAGGCAACTATGGCTACACCTTC.

This chain connects TRBV5-4 to TRBJ2-3; TRBD1 is a possible D gene (6 bases). The CDR3 length is 17 residues. The ends were cut back, 6 bases at V and 1 base at J, with 21 bases in the middle. Germline V lookup: CDR1 SGHNT, CDR2 YYREEE (reference sequence). CDR3 bases: TGTGCCAGCACCAAATCCACAGGGAGTTATGGCACAGATACGCAGTATTTT. Protein sequence: CASTKSTGSYGTDTQYF.

The gene calls are TRBV20-1 and TRBJ1-4; D not resolved. The V and J ends lost 5 bases and 8 bases respectively, with 6 bases between them. This CDR3 is 10 amino acids long. Per the germline V gene, CDR1 is DFQATT and CDR2 is SNEGSKA (reference sequence). The CDR3 DNA follows: TGCAGTGCTTACCTGGAAAAACTGTTTTTT. It specifies CSAYLEKLFF.

The genes are TRBV4-2 and TRBJ2-3, with TRBD2 matching over 15 bases. The ends lost 1 base at V and 9 bases at J; junction bases unmatched: 5. This CDR3 contains 16 residues. CDR1 and CDR2 (germline): LGHNA, YNFKEQ. CDR3 amino acids: CASSQGTSGGAGTQYF. The CDR3 DNA follows: TGTGCCAGCAGCCAAGGGACTAGCGGGGGGGCGGGGACGCAGTATTTT.

The chain recombines TRBV5-1 with TRBJ1-2, with D possibly matching TRBD1 (6 bases). This CDR3 region has 14 residues. Trimming pared 4 bases from V and 2 bases from J, leaving 12 bases between. Germline CDR1 reads SGHRS; CDR2 reads YFSETQ. CDR3 bases: TGCGCCAGCAGCCTCCCGGGACAAAACTATGGCTACACCTTC. Translated, it gives CASSLPGQNYGYTF.

The V and J genes are TRBV7-9 and TRBJ2-6; D might be TRBD1 or TRBD2, each matching 6 bases. Germline CDR1 is SEHNR and CDR2 is FQNEAQ (reference sequence). Trimming took off 5 bases at V and 4 bases at J, with 21 bases between the two ends. The CDR3 contains 18 residues. The CDR3 DNA follows: TGTGCCAGCAGCCGTTCGGGGGCGCAAGCCTCGGGGGCCAACGTCCTGACTTTC. This encodes CASSRSGAQASGANVLTF.

The CDR3 loop is CASSKGGSDTEAFF. DNA for the CDR3: TGTGCCAGCAGCAAAGGGGGATCTGACACTGAAGCTTTCTTT. The gene calls are TRBV6-5 and TRBJ1-1, with D perhaps matching TRBD1 (6 bases). V lost 6 bases, J lost 3 bases, and 14 bases lay in between. Germline assignment: CDR1 MNHEY and CDR2 SVGAGI. The CDR3 covers 14 residues.

This clone was seen only once. In nucleotides, the CDR3 is TGTGCCAGCAGCGCCGCCGGGGGGCCAGATACGCAGTATTTT. This encodes CASSAAGGPDTQYF. The chain is built from TRBV7-3 and TRBJ2-3; TRBD2 might be the D (7 bases). The V and J ends lost 5 bases and 4 bases respectively, with 13 bases between them. The CDR3 loop spans 14 amino acids. Germline V gene data show CDR1 as SGHTA and CDR2 as FQGTGA.

The genes are TRBV7-2 and TRBJ1-2; D call uncertain. This CDR3 is built from 15 residues. Trimming took off 0 bases at V and 6 bases at J, with 14 bases between the two ends. Germline V gene sequence: CDR1 SGHTA, CDR2 FQGNSA. CDR3 DNA: TGTGCCAGCAGCTTAGCGGACGATACAGTAGATGGCTACACCTTC. Encoded protein: CASSLADDTVDGYTF.

This clone was counted only a few times. J is TRBJ2-5 and V is TRBV4-1, with 9 bases fitting TRBD2. Germline trimming cut 4 bases from V and 5 bases from J; bases unmatched to any gene: 11. The CDR3 has 16 residues. Germline-derived CDR1 and CDR2 are MGHRA and YSYEKL. The CDR3 spells CASSPRLGLAGETQYF. CDR3 nucleotide sequence: TGCGCCAGCAGCCCCCGTCTGGGACTAGCTGGGGAGACCCAGTACTTC.